This T cell receptor (beta chain) was documented in a study of T-cell reconstitution after alpha-beta-depleted transplantation in children (dated by TCRdb to about 2016). About the study as a whole: T-cell immune reconstitution after TCRalphabeta/CD19-depleted allogeneic hematopoietic cell transplantation in children was quantitatively tracked in the study by means of TCR repertoire profiling. The paper's findings and limits, for the study overall: About two months after transplant, the apparently early recovery of alphabetaT-cell counts reportedly depended on just several hundred clones that had expanded rapidly and came from non-depleted graft cells. The high TCRbeta diversity at day 60 in some patients was ascribed to recipient T cells and intrathymic progenitors that had survived conditioning. The frequencies of hyperexpanded clones fell over the following months, and after one year, T-cell counts and TCRbeta diversity were mostly attributed to newly produced T cells.

In the paper's terms, the treatment or condition label means: allogeneic hematopoietic cell transplantation with graft depleted of TCRalphabeta T cells and CD19 B cells. TCRalphabeta/CD19-depleted allogeneic hematopoietic cell grafts were given to the transplant recipients, all of whom were children. The library relied on PCR. Sequenced using an Illumina HiSeq 2500. TCR library preparation used molecular barcoding, with unique molecular identifiers applied to normalize quantification of the TCRbeta repertoire. TCRdb redid the processing of the public reads, applying fastp at Q25 and MiXCR, and retained in-frame beta chains. Rows matching on CDR3 protein sequence are summarized as one entry with the most common DNA and genes. The sample table holds almost 250,000 distinct CDR3 sequences, of which 25% were seen once. In total, the top ten clones hold 2.6% of the sample. As concerns this clonotype: Its binding antigen is unknown. No base quality values were provided; no much bigger clone lies one nucleotide off.

The sequencing used PBMCs, collected before TCRalphabeta/CD19-depleted stem cell transplant. The TCR was taken from a girl aged 2-15 years with Fanconi anemia, due to receive a stem cell transplant.

The DNA sequence is given as TGCAGTGCTACCAGGGGCCTCCCTTCCCTCTCTGGGGCCAACGTCCTGACTTTC. Translated, this is CSATRGLPSLSGANVLTF. The receptor chain draws on TRBV20-1 and TRBJ2-6; the D gene is perhaps TRBD1, on 6 matching bases. From cysteine to phenylalanine, the CDR3 is 18 amino acids long. Solely the CDR3 DNA is kept, with 54 bases framed from the first base. V was cut back by 4 bases and J by 0 bases, leaving a gap of 19 bases between them. Taken from the germline V gene (reference sequence), the CDR1 and CDR2 loops are DFQATT and SNEGSKA.